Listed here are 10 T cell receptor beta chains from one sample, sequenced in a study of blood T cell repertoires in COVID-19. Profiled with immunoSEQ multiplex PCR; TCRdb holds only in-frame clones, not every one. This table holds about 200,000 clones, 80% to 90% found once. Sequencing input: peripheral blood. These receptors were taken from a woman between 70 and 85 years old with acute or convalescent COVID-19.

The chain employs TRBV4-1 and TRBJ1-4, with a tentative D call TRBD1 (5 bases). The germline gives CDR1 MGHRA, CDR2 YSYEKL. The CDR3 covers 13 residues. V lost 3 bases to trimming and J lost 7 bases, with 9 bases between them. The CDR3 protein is CASSQLGAEKLFF. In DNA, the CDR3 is TGCGCCAGCAGCCAGCTAGGGGCTGAAAAACTGTTTTTT.

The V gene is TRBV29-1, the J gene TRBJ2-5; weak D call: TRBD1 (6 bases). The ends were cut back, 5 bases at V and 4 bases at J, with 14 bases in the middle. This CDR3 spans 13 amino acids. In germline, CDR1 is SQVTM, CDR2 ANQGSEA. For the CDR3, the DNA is TGCAGCGTTCAATACAGGGTGGCAGAGACCCAGTACTTC. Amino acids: CSVQYRVAETQYF.

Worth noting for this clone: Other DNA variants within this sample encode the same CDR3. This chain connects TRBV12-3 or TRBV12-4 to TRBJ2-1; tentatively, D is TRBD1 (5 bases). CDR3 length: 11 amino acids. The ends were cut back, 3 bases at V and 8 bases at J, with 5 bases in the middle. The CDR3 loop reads CASSFRDEQFF. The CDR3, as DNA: TGTGCCAGCAGTTTCAGGGATGAGCAGTTCTTC.

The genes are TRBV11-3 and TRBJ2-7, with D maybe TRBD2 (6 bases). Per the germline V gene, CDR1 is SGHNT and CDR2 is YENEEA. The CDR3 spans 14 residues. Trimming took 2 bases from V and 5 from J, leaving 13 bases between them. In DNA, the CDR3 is TGTGCCAGCAGCTTAAGGACGGGAGACGACGAGCAGTACTTC. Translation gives CASSLRTGDDEQYF.

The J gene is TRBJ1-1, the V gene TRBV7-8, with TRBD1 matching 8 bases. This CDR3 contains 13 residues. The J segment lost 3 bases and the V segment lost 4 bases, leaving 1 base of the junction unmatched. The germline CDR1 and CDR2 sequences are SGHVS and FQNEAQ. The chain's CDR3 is CASSSGQDTEAFF. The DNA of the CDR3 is TGTGCCAGCAGCTCGGGACAGGACACTGAAGCTTTCTTT.

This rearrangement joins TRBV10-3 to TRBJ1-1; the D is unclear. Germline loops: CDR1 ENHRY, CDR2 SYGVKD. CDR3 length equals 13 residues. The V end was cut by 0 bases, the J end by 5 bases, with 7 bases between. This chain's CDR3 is CAISESRDTEAFF. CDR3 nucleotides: TGTGCCATCAGTGAGTCGAGGGATACTGAAGCTTTCTTT.

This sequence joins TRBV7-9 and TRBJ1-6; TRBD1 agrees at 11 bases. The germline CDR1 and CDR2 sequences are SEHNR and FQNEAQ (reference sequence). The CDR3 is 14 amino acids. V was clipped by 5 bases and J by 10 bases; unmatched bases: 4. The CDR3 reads CASSPGQGASPLHF. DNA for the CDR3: TGTGCCAGCAGCCCCGGACAGGGGGCATCACCCCTCCACTTT.

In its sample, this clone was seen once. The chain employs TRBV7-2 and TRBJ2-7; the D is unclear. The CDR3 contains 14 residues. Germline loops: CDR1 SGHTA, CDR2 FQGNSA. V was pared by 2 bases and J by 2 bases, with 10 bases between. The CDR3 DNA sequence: TGTGCCAGCAGCTTATTGCTTGCGGCCTACGAGCAGTACTTC. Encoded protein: CASSLLLAAYEQYF.

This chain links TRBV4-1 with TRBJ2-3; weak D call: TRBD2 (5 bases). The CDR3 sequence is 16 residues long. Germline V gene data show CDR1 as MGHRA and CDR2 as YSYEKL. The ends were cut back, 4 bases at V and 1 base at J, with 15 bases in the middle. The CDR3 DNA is TGCGCCAGCAGCCCCGAACCTCCCGGGGGCACAGATACGCAGTATTTT. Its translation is CASSPEPPGGTDTQYF.

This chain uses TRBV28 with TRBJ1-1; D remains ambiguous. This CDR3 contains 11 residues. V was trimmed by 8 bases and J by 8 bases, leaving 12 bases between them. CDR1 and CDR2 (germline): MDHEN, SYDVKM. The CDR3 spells CASRRYSEAFF. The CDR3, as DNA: TGTGCCAGCCGACGGTACAGCGAAGCTTTCTTT.